This T cell receptor (beta chain) emerged from a study of blood T cell repertoires in COVID-19. This CDR3 spans 14 amino acids. CDR1 and CDR2 (germline): SGHRS, YFSETQ. V lost 4 bases to trimming and J lost 4 bases, with 11 bases between them. Sequenced by immunoSEQ multiplex PCR; TCRdb stores in-frame clones only, minus some. The sample yields approximately 310,000 clones, roughly 91% seen once. The sequence was obtained from a man in his forties or fifties with active or convalescent COVID-19. The material sequenced was peripheral blood. This sequence joins TRBV5-1 and TRBJ1-4; TRBD1 is a possible D gene (5 bases). CDR3 sequence: CASSDGRGNEKLFF. The CDR3 DNA is TGCGCCAGCAGCGACGGAAGGGGTAATGAAAAACTGTTTTTT. The complete variable domain, with remaining parts taken from reference TRBV5-1 and TRBJ1-4, reads KAGVTQTPRYLIKTRGQQVTLSCSPISGHRSVSWYQQTPGQGLQFLFEYFSETQRNKGNFPGRFSGRQFSNSRSEMNVSTLELGDSALYLCASSDGRGNEKLFFGSGTQLSVL.